These 15 T cell receptor beta chains were sequenced from one sample in a study of T cell responses to AZD1222 COVID-19 vaccine. Profiled with immunoSEQ multiplex PCR; TCRdb holds only in-frame clones, not every one. The sample records 55,000 to 65,000 clones, about 85% being singletons. This specimen was peripheral blood, taken on day 0 of AZD1222 vaccination. All receptors come from an adult in good health.

The genes are TRBV7-2 and TRBJ2-2; possibly TRBD2 for D (6 bases). Germline V gene data show CDR1 as SGHTA and CDR2 as FQGNSA. Trimming left V 4 bases short and J 5 bases short, with 11 bases between. The CDR3 runs 14 residues. The CDR3 loop is CASSSPLATGELFF. DNA of the CDR3: TGTGCCAGCAGCTCCCCCCTAGCGACCGGGGAGCTGTTTTTT.

V and J are TRBV7-9 and TRBJ1-1; 8 bases fit TRBD1. The trim removed 6 bases at V and 0 bases at J, leaving 3 bases unmatched. The CDR3 is 14 amino acids. Germline V lookup: CDR1 SEHNR, CDR2 FQNEAQ (reference sequence). DNA of the CDR3: TGTGCCAGCAGGGGACAGGCAATGAACACTGAAGCTTTCTTT. Translation gives CASRGQAMNTEAFF.

CDR3 nucleotide sequence: TGTGCCAGTAACCGACAGGGGAGAGGCTTAAATCAGCCCCAGCATTTT. Its translation: CASNRQGRGLNQPQHF. The chain has TRBV19 and TRBJ1-5; 8 positions agree with TRBD1. The germline V gene has CDR1 LNHDA and CDR2 SQIVND (reference sequence). The length of the CDR3 is 16 residues. The V and J ends lost 7 bases and 4 bases, in that order; junction bases with no gene match: 12. The complete variable domain, with remaining parts taken from reference TRBV19 and TRBJ1-5, reads DGGITQSPKYLFRKEGQNVTLSCEQNLNHDAMYWYRQDPGQGLRLIYYSQIVNDFQKGDIAEGYSVSREKKESFPLTVTSAQKNPTAFYLCASNRQGRGLNQPQHFGDGTRLSIL.

This chain uses TRBV9 with TRBJ1-2; D not resolved. This CDR3 spans 16 amino acids. With 4 bases removed from V and 0 bases from J, the gap between germline ends came to 16 bases. The germline V gene encodes CDR1 SGDLS and CDR2 YYNGEE. DNA of the CDR3: TGTGCCAGCAGCCGGAGGAATGCCGGGCCTAACTATGGCTACACCTTC. It yields the protein CASSRRNAGPNYGYTF.

The V call is TRBV2, the J call TRBJ1-6; no reliable D call. CDR1 and CDR2 (germline): SNHLY, FYNNEI. Trimming cost V 0 bases and J 10 bases, with 7 bases left between them. The CDR3 contains 13 residues. Here the CDR3 reads CASSEARSSPLHF. The CDR3 DNA reads as TGTGCCAGCAGTGAAGCCCGATCCTCACCCCTCCACTTT.

The V and J genes are TRBV25-1 and TRBJ1-1; no firm D call. V lost 5 bases to trimming and J lost 1 base, with 11 bases between them. CDR1 MGHDK and CDR2 SYGVNS come from the germline V gene. The CDR3 totals 14 residues. CDR3 nucleotide sequence: TGTGCCAGCAGTCCCATAAAGGCGAACACTGAAGCTTTCTTT. It specifies CASSPIKANTEAFF.

V gene TRBV3-1 (or the pseudogene TRBV3-2) combines with J gene TRBJ2-5; 12 bases fit TRBD2. The V gene's germline CDR1 is LGHDT and CDR2 YNNKEL (reference sequence). The length of the CDR3 is 18 residues. Trimming removed 1 base from V and 1 base from J; junction bases left unmatched: 7. The CDR3 sequence: CASSQGVLAGGSQETQYF. The DNA for the CDR3 is TGTGCCAGCAGCCAAGGAGTCCTAGCGGGGGGGAGCCAAGAGACCCAGTACTTC.

The V gene is TRBV7-3, the J gene TRBJ2-2; D ambiguous. V was trimmed by 0 bases and J by 0 bases, leaving 14 bases between them. CDR1 and CDR2 from the germline V gene are SGHTA and FQGTGA. The CDR3 spans 18 residues. The CDR3 sequence is CASSLTFNSQPNTGELFF. The CDR3 DNA reads TGTGCCAGCAGCTTAACGTTTAACAGCCAACCGAACACCGGGGAGCTGTTTTTT.

The V and J genes are TRBV6-5 and TRBJ1-5, with D possibly TRBD1 on 6 matching bases. The germline CDR1 and CDR2 sequences are MNHEY and SVGAGI. V gave up 4 bases and J gave up 4 bases, with 11 bases separating them. The CDR3 contains 14 residues. CDR3: CASSSDRTNQPQHF. In nucleotides, the CDR3 is TGTGCCAGCAGTTCCGACAGGACTAATCAGCCCCAGCATTTT.

The chain couples TRBV24-1 to TRBJ2-7; 7 bases map to TRBD1. The V and J ends lost 2 bases and 2 bases, in that order; junction bases with no gene match: 5. The CDR3 covers 15 residues. Germline V gives CDR1 KGHDR, CDR2 SFDVKD. The DNA for the CDR3 is TGTGCCACCAGTGATTCTAGACAGGGCCCCTACGAGCAGTACTTC. It is translated as CATSDSRQGPYEQYF.

V gene TRBV5-1 combines with J gene TRBJ1-2; 10 bases are a match to TRBD1. The germline CDR1 and CDR2 sequences are SGHRS and YFSETQ. This CDR3 region has 14 residues. Trimming took 5 bases from V and 3 from J; bases not matched to a gene: 4. CDR3 sequence reads: CASRTGQGDYGYTF. For the CDR3, the DNA is TGCGCCAGCAGGACCGGACAGGGGGACTATGGCTACACCTTC.

The CDR3 is CASSLGLRQPQHF. CDR3 sequence (DNA): TGTGCCAGCAGCTTGGGACTTCGGCAGCCCCAGCATTTT. This chain uses TRBV7-2 with TRBJ1-5; perhaps TRBD1 as D (5 bases). Germline CDR1 and CDR2: SGHTA and FQGNSA. The ends were cut back, 3 bases at V and 7 bases at J, with 10 bases in the middle. The CDR3 contains 13 residues.

The chain recombines TRBV6-4 with TRBJ1-6; D gene uncertain. There are 13 residues in the CDR3. CDR1 MRHNA and CDR2 SNTAGT come from the germline V gene. The ends were cut back, 5 bases at V and 18 bases at J, with 20 bases in the middle. In DNA, the CDR3 is TGTGCCAGCAGTCAGGCCGGGTCTCTAAGGTCCCACTTT. Encoded protein: CASSQAGSLRSHF.

The V gene is TRBV19, the J gene TRBJ1-5; D remains ambiguous. The CDR3 has 13 residues. Germline V gives CDR1 LNHDA, CDR2 SQIVND (reference sequence). V was shortened by 5 bases and J by 1 base, with 6 bases between the two germline ends. CDR3 nucleotides: TGTGCCAGTAGTCTCAGAAGCAATCAGCCCCAGCATTTT. Its protein is CASSLRSNQPQHF.

J is TRBJ1-1 and V is TRBV3-1 (or the pseudogene TRBV3-2); maybe TRBD1 (5 bases). V gave up 4 bases and J gave up 0 bases, with 12 bases separating them. CDR3 length: 15 amino acids. CDR1 and CDR2 (germline): LGHDT, YNNKEL (reference sequence). CDR3 DNA sequence: TGTGCCAGCAGCCCAATCTGGGGGATGAACACTGAAGCTTTCTTT. Its translation is CASSPIWGMNTEAFF.